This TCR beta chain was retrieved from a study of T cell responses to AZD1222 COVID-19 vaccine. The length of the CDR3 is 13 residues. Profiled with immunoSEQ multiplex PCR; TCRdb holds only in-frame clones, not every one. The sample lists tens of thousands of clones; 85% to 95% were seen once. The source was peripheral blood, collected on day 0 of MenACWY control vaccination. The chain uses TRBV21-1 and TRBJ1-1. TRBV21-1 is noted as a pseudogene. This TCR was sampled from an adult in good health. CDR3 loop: CASSKCMNTEAFF. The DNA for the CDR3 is TGTGCCAGCAGCAAATGCATGAACACTGAAGCTTTCTTT.